Described below is a single T cell receptor (beta chain) sequence and its context. The CDR3 is 13 residues long. Germline CDR1 reads ENHRY; CDR2 reads SYGVKD. V was pared by 2 bases and J by 6 bases, with 3 bases of the junction left unmatched. TCRdb redid the calling of the RT-PCR reads with MiXCR, one entry per CDR3 protein. The profile shows roughly 940,000 distinct CDR3 sequences, over 15% of them singletons. This entry belongs to a study of patients and donors after allogeneic stem cell transplantation. The material sequenced was blood, either unsorted or a sorted T cell fraction (not recorded which). The TCR comes from a human donor who was either an allogeneic HSCT recipient or a stem cell or donor lymphocyte infusion donor (not recorded which). It is not recorded whose cells these are; they may come from a transplant donor. The chain recombines TRBV10-3 with TRBJ1-2; 7 bases are a match to TRBD1. CDR3 bases: TGTGCCATCAGTGAGGAAGGGGGCAATGGCTACACCTTC. It is translated as CAISEEGGNGYTF.